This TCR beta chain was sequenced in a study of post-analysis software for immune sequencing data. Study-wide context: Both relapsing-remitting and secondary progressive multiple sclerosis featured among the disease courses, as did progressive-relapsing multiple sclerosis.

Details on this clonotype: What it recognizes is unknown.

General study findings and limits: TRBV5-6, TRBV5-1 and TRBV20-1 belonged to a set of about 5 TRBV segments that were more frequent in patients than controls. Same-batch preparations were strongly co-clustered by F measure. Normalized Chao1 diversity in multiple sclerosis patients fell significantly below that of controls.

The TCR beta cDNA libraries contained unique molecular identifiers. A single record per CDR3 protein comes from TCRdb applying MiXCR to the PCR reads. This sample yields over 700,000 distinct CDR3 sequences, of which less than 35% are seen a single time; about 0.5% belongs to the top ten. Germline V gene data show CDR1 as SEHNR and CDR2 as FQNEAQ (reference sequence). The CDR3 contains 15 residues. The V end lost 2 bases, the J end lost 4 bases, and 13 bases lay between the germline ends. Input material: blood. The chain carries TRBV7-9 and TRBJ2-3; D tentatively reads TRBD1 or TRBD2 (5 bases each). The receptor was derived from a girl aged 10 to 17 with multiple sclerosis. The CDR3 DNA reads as TGTGCCAGCAGCTTACGGGGCGCGGTGGCAGATACGCAGTATTTT. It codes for CASSLRGAVADTQYF.